This T cell receptor beta chain derives from a study of blood T cell repertoires in COVID-19 (dated by TCRdb to 2019 to 2021). About the investigation overall: Samples covering the acute and convalescent phases of COVID-19 were provided by collaborators in the United States, Italy and Spain. The prospective study material was composed of cDNA or gDNA derived from T cells, B-cell-depleted T cells, or PBMCs. The dataset comprised deeply sampled blood TCRbeta repertoires from subjects exposed to, actively infected with, or recovered from COVID-19. Sample metadata almost always included a de-identified subject ID, COVID-19 status, age in years and sex. Samples came from the ongoing ImmuneRACE study (first 160 participants) plus 1,254 subjects from 6 global collaborators. The repertoires were made available in a free public database intended to serve as a resource for research on the immune response to SARS-CoV-2. Where available, HLA class I and class II types were taken from metadata supplied by the sample provider and were not determined by assay-based typing.

Points the paper makes about the study in general: Clinical and demographic metadata were provided uncurated, with the amount varying by source and participant.

Enrolling through a virtual design, the prospective study's participants ranged in age from roughly 18 to 89 years and lived across 24 United States geographic areas. Cohort assignment in the prospective study relied on participant-reported clinical history from a screening survey and a study questionnaire. Recovered participants in ImmuneRACE Cohort 3 were defined as having two consecutive negative NP/OP PCR tests, clearance from a healthcare professional, or resolution of symptoms. In the prospective study, whole blood, serum and a nasopharyngeal or oropharyngeal swab were collected from each participant by mobile phlebotomists. Over an approximately two-month period, participants in the prospective study had the option of providing additional blood draws and questionnaires. Before DNA extraction, blood samples from the prospective study were shipped at room temperature or frozen. The CDR3 runs 16 amino acids, cysteine and phenylalanine included. CDR3 DNA is the only sequence kept; it has 48 bases, read in frame from the first base. Relative to germline, V is 5 bases shorter and J is 1 base shorter, with 18 bases between their ends. The germline V gene (reference sequence) yields SEHNR for CDR1 and FQNEAQ for CDR2.

TCRbeta CDR3 regions were amplified from genomic DNA by means of the immunoSEQ Assay, a bias-controlled multiplex PCR. Processing in the source paper ran as follows. The number of nucleated cells in each sample was estimated by amplification of reference gene primers within the assay. To quantify the absolute abundance of each unique TCRbeta CDR3 rearrangement, sequence reads were collapsed and filtered. For each sample, productive Simpson clonality was calculated as the square root of Simpson's diversity index over productive rearrangements. The clones in this table, taken by TCRdb from immuneACCESS, are in-frame only. Not every clone is retained; where verified, under half of the shortfall comes from an unresolved V gene, and the cause of the rest is unknown. V and J calls and clone size are as listed in that table; D and trimming were resolved from the DNA. This sample holds about 160,000 clones; approximately 79% were observed only once. The leading ten clones occupy around 7% of the sample.

Details on this clone: The antigen it binds to is not known. It has no much larger one-base neighbor in the sample; base qualities were not kept.

The chain was built from TRBV7-9 and TRBJ2-7; the D gene is possibly TRBD2, with 6 bases matching. The receptor was derived from a man in his forties or fifties who had recovered from COVID-19. Sequenced input: PBMCs or T cells enriched from blood (not recorded which). The CDR3 reads CASSPWGDPRSYEQYF. The bases read TGTGCCAGCAGCCCCTGGGGGGACCCACGATCCTACGAGCAGTACTTC.